These 17 T cell receptor beta chains share one sample of origin, sequenced in a study of blood T cells in healthy people across ages. A second roughly 7 to 12 cycle PCR used barcoded and J-beta primers. TCRdb passed the 5' RACE reads through MiXCR, listing each CDR3 protein once. In the table there are roughly 930,000 distinct CDR3 sequences, 45% to 50% of which are singletons. The specimen was blood. The receptors stem from a man aged 25-45 years in good health.

This clonotype was seen only a few times. V and J are TRBV13 and TRBJ2-7; perhaps TRBD2 as D (6 bases). The CDR3 consists of 16 residues. CDR1 PRHDT and CDR2 FYEKMQ come from the germline V gene (reference sequence). The V gene lost 5 bases and the J gene lost 0 bases, with 17 bases spanning the gap. Here the CDR3 DNA reads TGTGCCAGCAGCCTCGGGACCGGGACTTTCTCCTACGAGCAGTACTTC. Amino acids: CASSLGTGTFSYEQYF.

The CDR3 DNA follows: TGTGCCAGCAGTGAGACCCGGACGACAGATACGCAGTATTTT. This encodes CASSETRTTDTQYF. V gene TRBV6-1 combines with J gene TRBJ2-3; D remains unclear. V was clipped by 3 bases and J by 3 bases, with 10 bases between them. CDR1 and CDR2 from the germline V gene are MNHNS and SASEGT. This CDR3 is built from 14 residues.

V is TRBV12-3 or TRBV12-4 and J is TRBJ1-5; possibly TRBD1 for D (6 bases). Trimming cost V 5 bases and J 2 bases, with 13 bases left between them. The CDR3 is 15 residues long. CDR3 DNA: TGTGCCAGCAGTCAACAGGGCTCCGGCAATCAGCCCCAGCATTTT. Its protein is CASSQQGSGNQPQHF.

V is TRBV3-1 and J is TRBJ2-1; no reliable D call. This CDR3 is built from 16 residues. The ends were cut back, 0 bases at V and 0 bases at J, with 9 bases in the middle. Germline V gene sequence: CDR1 LGHDT, CDR2 YNNKEL (reference sequence). The CDR3 region is CASSQDLPGSYNEQFF. In nucleotides, the CDR3 is TGTGCCAGCAGCCAAGATCTCCCTGGCTCCTACAATGAGCAGTTCTTC.

As DNA, the CDR3 is TGTGCCAGCAGTGAAGGACAGGGTGTAACAGATACGCAGTATTTT. Its translation is CASSEGQGVTDTQYF. The chain recombines TRBV6-1 with TRBJ2-3; 7 bases align to TRBD1. CDR1 and CDR2 from the germline V gene are MNHNS and SASEGT. Trimming at V came to 1 base and at J to 3 bases, leaving 4 bases not matched to a gene. CDR3 length: 15 residues.

The chain joins TRBV3-1 to TRBJ1-2, with unresolved D. Germline CDR1 LGHDT, CDR2 YNNKEL (reference sequence). V lost 6 bases to trimming and J lost 7 bases, with 12 bases between them. The CDR3 has 12 residues. As DNA, the CDR3 is TGTGCCAGCAGTCATAACGCAGGTGGCTACACCTTC. Translating it yields CASSHNAGGYTF.

This clonotype was detected only a few times. The chain has TRBV28 and TRBJ2-3, with unresolved D. Germline V gene lookup returns CDR1 MDHEN and CDR2 SYDVKM. This CDR3 comprises 15 residues. Trimming took off 5 bases at V and 2 bases at J, with 14 bases between the two ends. For the CDR3, the DNA is TGTGCCAGCAGTATAAAAGACCGTCCCACAGATACGCAGTATTTT. Residues: CASSIKDRPTDTQYF. Drawing the rest from reference TRBV28 and TRBJ2-3, the complete variable domain is DVKVTQSSRYLVKRTGEKVFLECVQDMDHENMFWYRQDPGLGLRLIYFSYDVKMKEKGDIPEGYSVSREKKERFSLILESASTNQTSMYLCASSIKDRPTDTQYFGPGTRLTVL.

V usage is TRBV9 and J usage is TRBJ2-1; TRBD2 matches 10 bases. This CDR3 is 15 amino acids long. CDR1 and CDR2 (germline): SGDLS, YYNGEE. The ends lost 2 bases at V and 8 bases at J; junction bases unmatched: 7. The CDR3 region is CASSVRVAGGHEQFF. The CDR3 nucleotides read TGTGCCAGCAGCGTGAGGGTAGCGGGGGGCCATGAGCAGTTCTTC.

The chain recombines TRBV28 with TRBJ1-6; 7 nucleotides line up with TRBD1. The CDR3 totals 15 residues. In germline, CDR1 is MDHEN, CDR2 SYDVKM. The trim removed 7 bases at V and 9 bases at J, leaving 12 bases unmatched. The CDR3 region has the DNA TGTGCCAGCATCCAGACAGGGAGAATCGGTTCACCCCTCCACTTT. The encoded protein is CASIQTGRIGSPLHF.

The V and J genes are TRBV28 and TRBJ2-1; D could derive from TRBD1 or TRBD2 (6 bases each). The V end was cut by 2 bases, the J end by 9 bases, with 11 bases between. This CDR3 has 13 amino acids. Germline values: CDR1 MDHEN, CDR2 SYDVKM. The DNA for the CDR3 is TGTGCCAGCAGTTTAAGGGGGGCGACTGAGCAGTTCTTC. Its translation is CASSLRGATEQFF.

The chain joins TRBV24-1 to TRBJ2-1, with TRBD2 matching over 10 bases. Per the germline V gene, CDR1 is KGHDR and CDR2 is SFDVKD. This CDR3 is built from 16 residues. V shed 7 bases, J shed 4 bases, and the junction held 9 bases outside the gene matches. Written as DNA, the CDR3 is TGTGCCACCAGCGGTTTTAGCGGGGGGACTTACAATGAGCAGTTCTTC. Its protein is CATSGFSGGTYNEQFF.

The sample holds one count of this clonotype. The rearrangement links TRBV6-1 to TRBJ2-3, with TRBD2 matching over 9 bases. V shed 7 bases and J 6 bases; nucleotides not matched to a gene: 11. The CDR3 runs 15 residues. Germline V gene lookup returns CDR1 MNHNS and CDR2 SASEGT. The CDR3 spells CASTTPKAGGDTQYF. The CDR3 DNA sequence: TGTGCCAGCACCACTCCGAAAGCGGGAGGTGATACGCAGTATTTT.

The chain employs TRBV7-2 and TRBJ2-5; 8 positions agree with TRBD1. The J call may not be correct, given that the DNA end is closer to TRBJ2-7. Germline V gene sequence: CDR1 SGHTA, CDR2 FQGNSA. The CDR3 loop spans 14 amino acids. The CDR3 loop reads CASSSGGDLREQYF. In DNA form, the CDR3 reads TGTGCCAGCAGCTCAGGGGGCGACCTCCGCGAGCAGTACTTC.

The V and J genes are TRBV28 and TRBJ1-1, with D unclear. V lost 3 bases, J lost 1 base, and 9 bases lay in between. This CDR3 is 14 amino acids long. The germline V gene encodes CDR1 MDHEN and CDR2 SYDVKM. The CDR3 here is CASSLSTPNTEAFF. Written as DNA, the CDR3 is TGTGCCAGCAGTTTGAGCACCCCGAACACTGAAGCTTTCTTT. The variable domain in full, completed from reference TRBV28 and TRBJ1-1, reads DVKVTQSSRYLVKRTGEKVFLECVQDMDHENMFWYRQDPGLGLRLIYFSYDVKMKEKGDIPEGYSVSREKKERFSLILESASTNQTSMYLCASSLSTPNTEAFFGQGTRLTVV.

This sequence joins TRBV12-3 or TRBV12-4 and TRBJ2-1, with 9 bases that match TRBD1. CDR3 length: 16 residues. V lost 1 base and J lost 3; bases outside the gene matches: 4. DNA for the CDR3: TGTGCCAGCAGTTTAGAGGGACAGGGATACTACAATGAGCAGTTCTTC. This gives the protein CASSLEGQGYYNEQFF.

This clonotype was seen a few times. The genes are TRBV2 and TRBJ2-7, with D perhaps matching TRBD1 (6 bases). The germline V gene encodes CDR1 SNHLY and CDR2 FYNNEI. Trimming left V 5 bases short and J 2 bases short, with 19 bases between. The CDR3 has 16 amino acids. CDR3 in DNA: TGTGCCAGCAGTAACCCCCGGGCAGGGGCTGCCTACGAGCAGTACTTC. It translates to CASSNPRAGAAYEQYF.

The CDR3 loop is CASSTTGKSSYNEQFF. In nucleotides, the CDR3 is TGCGCCAGCAGCACTACAGGGAAATCCTCCTACAATGAGCAGTTCTTC. The J gene is TRBJ2-1, the V gene TRBV5-1; D perhaps matches TRBD1 (6 bases). From germline, CDR1 is SGHRS and CDR2 YFSETQ. V lost 4 bases and J 0 bases, leaving 14 bases between the germline ends. The CDR3 consists of 16 residues.